The TCR beta chain described here comes from a study of human T cells and chemical hapten exposure. Turning to the study itself: Donors were sensitized with 2% DPC on the upper inner arm.

TCRdb recomputed calls from the RACE reads with MiXCR, one row per CDR3 protein. The sample has some 350,000 distinct CDR3 sequences, 6% to 8.5% seen once; the top ten hold roughly 7.9%. Time point denoted: patch test 1, 2 weeks after DPC sensitization. As to treatment: therapeutic diphenylcyclopropenone sensitization with weekly scalp DPC. Germline V CDR1 and CDR2: MNHEY, SVGEGT. The CDR3 consists of 17 residues. After removal of 6 bases from V and 0 bases from J, the junction contained 12 bases not matched to a gene. Only a few counts were recorded for this clonotype. The source was whole blood, collected in connection with sensitization to the hapten diphenylcyclopropenone (DPC). This chain joins TRBV6-2 or TRBV6-3 and TRBJ2-3; 7 bases are a match to TRBD2. This receptor was identified in a woman aged 18 to 35 with alopecia areata. Some clones in this sample may be carry-over from other donors' samples. This CDR3 is CASRKPGGGLSTDTQYF. For the CDR3, the DNA is TGTGCCAGCAGAAAACCGGGAGGAGGGCTGAGCACAGATACGCAGTATTTT.